Described below is a single TCR beta chain sequence and its context. Antigen specificity is unknown. TCRdb analysed the 5' RACE reads with MiXCR anew, one entry per CDR3 protein. The sample shows over 700,000 distinct CDR3 sequences, around a fifth of them seen only once. The data originate from a study of CD8 T cells in ankylosing spondylitis. Overall study results and limits: It appeared that ankylosing spondylitis blood was characterized by a TCR beta motif of 8 or 9 highly homologous variants. Enrichment of disease-linked clones was reportedly significant in matched ankylosing spondylitis synovial fluid.

J lost 5 bases, V lost 6 bases, and 7 bases had no gene match. The germline V gene has CDR1 ENHRY and CDR2 SYGVKD. This CDR3 has 15 amino acids. This TCR was sampled from a male donor with ankylosing spondylitis. The chain combines TRBV10-3 with TRBJ2-7; 13 bases are shared with TRBD2. The sample taken for sequencing was blood, either unsorted or a sorted T cell fraction (not recorded which). This CDR3 is CAISPITSGGDEQYF. CDR3 DNA sequence: TGTGCCATCAGCCCTATAACTAGCGGGGGGGACGAGCAGTACTTC.